This T cell receptor (beta chain) originates from a study of cytomegalovirus exposure and HLA in healthy donors. Study as a whole: The 95 million to 120 million unique TCR beta sequences, from 150 million to 200 million T cells, were found by an earlier analysis. Findings and limits, study-wide: Within the data, a cluster of highly shared sequence variants was likely a sequencing artifact. It was only CMV serostatus that was available as immune exposure information.

Details on this clone: Antigen unknown.

The CDR3 extends over 16 amino acids. Germline V gene data show CDR1 as MNHEY and CDR2 as SMNVEV (reference sequence). Between the trimmed V and J ends, which lost 6 bases and 1 base, there was a span of 18 bases. Amplification used 60 Vbeta primers and 13 Jbeta primers. The method was immunoSEQ multiplex PCR; TCRdb's version includes in-frame clones alone and lacks a portion of them. The sample lists roughly 100,000 clones, around 80% seen once, with around 0.74% in the top ten. This TCR came from a woman between 55 and 75 years old in good health and CMV-seronegative. The rearrangement joins TRBV27 to TRBJ1-1; maybe TRBD1 (5 bases). Input material: PBMCs. The CDR3 DNA is TGTGCCAGCAGCAACAGGATCGGGCTCCAGAACACTGAAGCTTTCTTT. This sequence encodes CASSNRIGLQNTEAFF.